The clone carrying this TCR beta chain was detected once. Its antigen is still unknown. This sample is drawn from a study of cytomegalovirus exposure and HLA in healthy donors. Study findings and constraints: Indistinguishable V segments, including TRBV6-2 and TRBV6-3, were excluded. Overall, 164 TCR beta chains were annotated as cytomegalovirus-associated. TCR beta V segments were, for the most part, productive about 87% or about 30% of the time in an earlier analysis.

The study ran its PCR with 60 Vbeta and 13 Jbeta primers. TCRdb's copy holds only in-frame clones and misses some; the assay was immunoSEQ multiplex PCR. The sample carries approximately 100,000 clones, 71% recorded once. The germline CDR1 and CDR2 sequences are LGHNA and YSLEER. This CDR3 is 16 amino acids long. Germline trimming cut 0 bases from V and 1 base from J; bases unmatched to any gene: 6. This receptor was obtained from a female donor in good health and CMV-seronegative. The sample taken for sequencing was PBMCs. J is TRBJ2-7 and V is TRBV4-3; TRBD2 aligns across 7 bases. The CDR3 DNA follows: TGCGCCAGCAGCCAAGACCTACTAGCGAGTTCCTACGAGCAGTACTTC. Translated: CASSQDLLASSYEQYF.